A selection of T cell receptor beta chains follows, all from one sample in a study of T cells in Graves' hyperthyroidism and ophthalmopathy. TCRdb redid the calling of the multiplex PCR reads with MiXCR, one entry per CDR3 protein. The sample includes approximately 400,000 distinct CDR3 sequences, 11% to 15% seen only once; the top ten take around 27%. Sequencing was performed on blood. Receptor source: a man aged 50-59 years with Graves' ophthalmopathy. Each CDR3 is given with its conserved first and last residue. Each record gives: CDR3 length, J gene, V gene, clone size, CDR3 protein. Expanded clones get a size class; other rows say once, few or many, or leave the size out.

>14|TRBJ2-5|TRBV6-5|many
CASSYGGTQETQYF
>13|TRBJ2-6|TRBV28|.
CASLKSGANVLTF
>15|TRBJ2-1|TRBV9|many
CASGKGGRSYNEQFF
>15|TRBJ2-5|TRBV3-1|many
CASSQDLGLAETQYF
>11|TRBJ2-1|TRBV2|.
CASSRLAEQFF
>10|TRBJ1-2|TRBV29-1|few
CSVAENGYTF
>14|TRBJ2-3|TRBV30|many
CAWSLAGGTDTQYF
>17|TRBJ2-3|TRBV7-8|many
CASSSHGQRRLGDTQYF
>14|TRBJ2-1|TRBV6-1|many
CASSRLAGGSEQFF
>19|TRBJ2-7|TRBV6-1|many
CASRLKGPFGGLDFFEQYF
>15|TRBJ2-7|TRBV19|.
CASTLAGTGVDEQYF
>17|TRBJ2-1|TRBV5-1|many
CASSLGLSRAGDNEQFF
>15|TRBJ1-4|TRBV12-3/TRBV12-4|many
CASRSAGTNNEKLFF
>16|TRBJ1-1|TRBV7-3|few
CASSLLGQGGISGAFF
>15|TRBJ1-4|TRBV19|many
CASSRPGQPNEKLFF
>21|TRBJ2-7|TRBV27|.
CASSNAPPWGLWTSGRNEQYF
>13|TRBJ1-5|TRBV27|few
CASSDRMQSAQHF
>12|TRBJ2-3|TRBV5-5|few
CASREFTDTQYF
>15|TRBJ1-4|TRBV6-5|many
CASSYSTGLGEKLFF
>15|TRBJ2-5|TRBV20-1|.
CSARDLGREGETQYF
>15|TRBJ2-1|TRBV7-3|many
CASSLDPASYNEQFF
>14|TRBJ1-1|TRBV18|many
CASSAKTANTEAFF
>13|TRBJ2-7|TRBV20-1|many
CSAFRDTSREQYF
>15|TRBJ1-1|TRBV30|many
CAWSVPGHGNTEAFF
>14|TRBJ1-3|TRBV6-1|.
CASSGGSGGNTIYF
>13|TRBJ2-5|TRBV29-1|.
CSVASQRRETQYF
>15|TRBJ2-1|TRBV11-3|.
CASSPDSGPWAEQFF
>11|TRBJ2-3|TRBV12-3/TRBV12-4|many
CASSWGDTQYF
>13|TRBJ2-1|TRBV20-1|many
CSARTPGYNEQFF
>13|TRBJ1-5|TRBV15|once
CTTSWTGGQPQHF
>16|TRBJ2-1|TRBV5-1|many
CASSLVTSGSYNEQFF
>16|TRBJ1-5|TRBV4-1|many
CASSQSQGAVNQPQHF
>15|TRBJ2-3|TRBV5-1|many
CASSFAGLGTDTQYF
>15|TRBJ2-7|TRBV4-2|many
CASSQDWRASYEQYF
>14|TRBJ1-2|TRBV19|once
CASSLTGPGYGYTF
>13|TRBJ1-5|TRBV5-4|few
CASSHDSNQPQHF
>16|TRBJ2-1|TRBV7-8|.
CASSNRDRVSYNEQFF
>17|TRBJ1-1|TRBV3-1|many
CASSHREPILMNTEAFF
>14|TRBJ1-6|TRBV7-9|few
CASSLGQVQSPLHF
>11|TRBJ1-1|TRBV29-1|few
CSVGRDGEAFF
>13|TRBJ2-2|TRBV12-3/TRBV12-4|many
CASGDANTGELFF
>14|TRBJ2-7|TRBV2|many
CASSEIAGGYEQYF
>14|TRBJ2-1|TRBV28|.
CASSLRSDNNEQFF
>14|TRBJ2-3|TRBV29-1|many
CSVLAASGTDTQYF
>13|TRBJ2-1|TRBV4-1|few
CASSQSVSNEQFF
>13|TRBJ2-1|TRBV6-1|few
CASRDNSYNEQFF
>14|TRBJ2-2|TRBV6-1|few
CATTGQANTGELFF
>17|TRBJ2-3|TRBV5-8|many
CASSLVGSGRALDTQYF
>16|TRBJ2-7|TRBV7-9|few
CASSRTSGIISYEQYF
>15|TRBJ2-5|TRBV11-1|.
CASSFSGRPWETQYF